These T cell receptor beta chains were read from a single sample in a study of blood T cells in healthy people across ages. A single record per CDR3 protein comes from TCRdb applying MiXCR to the 5' RACE reads. This table holds about 670,000 distinct CDR3 sequences, 40% to 45% found once. The sample comprised blood. The receptors were gathered from a man older than 75 in good health. The conserved cysteine and the conserved F or W are not part of the CDR3 here.

v_gene	j_gene	CDR3aa
TRBV7-9	TRBJ2-3	ASSLPPGHPEKDTQY
TRBV7-9	TRBJ2-6	ASSLRTSGANVLT
TRBV6-6	TRBJ2-4	ASGQGSGNIQY
TRBV5-1	TRBJ2-7	ASSLGGGLSYEQY
TRBV28	TRBJ2-7	ASQQQGGTSGSYEQY
TRBV5-1	NA	ANSLGGTGTTYEQY
TRBV12-3/TRBV12-4	TRBJ2-6	ASSFGSGARSGANVLT
TRBV18	TRBJ1-2	ASSPPGSFSYGYT
TRBV15	TRBJ1-4	ATSREGEKLF
TRBV4-2	TRBJ2-7	ASSQIRDSYEQY
TRBV7-9	TRBJ2-1	ASSLDYHEQF
TRBV6-2/TRBV6-3	TRBJ2-3	ASSSRVGATDTQY
TRBV4-1	TRBJ2-7	ASSLRDSSYEQY
TRBV27	TRBJ1-2	ASRFQGEGYT
TRBV30	TRBJ1-3	ACDSNSGNTIY
TRBV15	NA	ATSLDLSVAEQY
TRBV29-1	TRBJ2-2	SVVLSGSGELF
TRBV5-1	TRBJ2-7	ASSLARFTEDYEQY
TRBV6-2/TRBV6-3	TRBJ1-5	ASRPTGAGNQPQH